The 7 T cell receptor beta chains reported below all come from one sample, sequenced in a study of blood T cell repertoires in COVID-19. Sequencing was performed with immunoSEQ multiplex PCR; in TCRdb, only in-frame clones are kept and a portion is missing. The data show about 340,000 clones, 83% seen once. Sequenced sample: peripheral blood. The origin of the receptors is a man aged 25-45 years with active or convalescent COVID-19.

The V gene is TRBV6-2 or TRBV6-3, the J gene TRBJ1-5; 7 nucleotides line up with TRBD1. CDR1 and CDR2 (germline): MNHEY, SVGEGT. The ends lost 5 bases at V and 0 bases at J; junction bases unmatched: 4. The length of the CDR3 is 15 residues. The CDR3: CASSTRQGSNQPQHF. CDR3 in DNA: TGTGCCAGCAGTACAAGACAGGGTAGCAATCAGCCCCAGCATTTT.

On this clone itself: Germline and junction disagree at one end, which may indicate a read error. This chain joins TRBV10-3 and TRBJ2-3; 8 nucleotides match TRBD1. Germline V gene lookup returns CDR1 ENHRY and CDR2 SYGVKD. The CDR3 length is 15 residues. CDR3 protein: CAINERDRSTDTQYF. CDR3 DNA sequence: TGTGCCATCAATGAGAGGGACAGGAGCACAGATACGCAGTATTTT.

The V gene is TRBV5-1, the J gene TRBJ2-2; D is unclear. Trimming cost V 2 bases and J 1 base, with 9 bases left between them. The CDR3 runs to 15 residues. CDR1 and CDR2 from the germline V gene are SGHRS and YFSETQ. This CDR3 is CASSLQTENTGELFF. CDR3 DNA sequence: TGCGCCAGCAGCTTACAGACGGAGAACACCGGGGAGCTGTTTTTT.

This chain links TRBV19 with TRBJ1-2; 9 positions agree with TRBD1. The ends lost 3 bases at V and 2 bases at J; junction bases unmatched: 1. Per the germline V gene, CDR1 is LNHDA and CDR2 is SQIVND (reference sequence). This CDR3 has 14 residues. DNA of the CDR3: TGTGCCAGTAGTATTGGACAGGGGAACTATGGCTACACCTTC. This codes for CASSIGQGNYGYTF.

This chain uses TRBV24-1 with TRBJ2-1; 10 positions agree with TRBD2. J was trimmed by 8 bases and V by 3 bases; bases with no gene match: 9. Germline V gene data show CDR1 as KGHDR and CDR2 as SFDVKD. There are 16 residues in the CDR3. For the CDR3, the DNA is TGTGCCACCAGTGATAAGCGGGGGGGCACTCTGGATGAGCAGTTCTTC. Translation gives CATSDKRGGTLDEQFF.

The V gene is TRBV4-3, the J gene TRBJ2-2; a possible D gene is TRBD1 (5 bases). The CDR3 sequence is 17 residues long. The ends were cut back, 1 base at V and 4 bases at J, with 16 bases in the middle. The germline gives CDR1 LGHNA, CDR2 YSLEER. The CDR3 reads CASSQGQRWGGTGELFF. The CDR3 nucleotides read TGCGCCAGCAGCCAAGGCCAGAGGTGGGGCGGCACCGGGGAGCTGTTTTTT.

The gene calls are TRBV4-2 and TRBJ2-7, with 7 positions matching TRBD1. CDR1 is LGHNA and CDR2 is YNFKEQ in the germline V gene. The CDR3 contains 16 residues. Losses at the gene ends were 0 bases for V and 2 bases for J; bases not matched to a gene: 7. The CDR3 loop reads CASSQEGHGQAYEQYF. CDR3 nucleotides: TGTGCCAGCAGCCAAGAAGGGCATGGACAGGCCTACGAGCAGTACTTC.